Each of the 30 T cell receptor beta chains below was sequenced from the same sample in a study of response to subunit inactivated influenza vaccine. In TCRdb, the RT-PCR reads were re-called with MiXCR into one record per CDR3 protein. The data contain around 530,000 distinct CDR3 sequences, approximately 15% of them singletons. Sequenced here: CD4+ T cells sorted from PBMCs, sampled less than 30 months after vaccination. These receptor sequences come from a man aged 50-75 years who received an inactivated influenza vaccine.

The chain links TRBV7-2 to TRBJ1-1, with no clear D. Germline V CDR1 and CDR2: SGHTA, FQGNSA. V gave up 5 bases and J gave up 6 bases, with 13 bases separating them. This CDR3 has 13 residues. The CDR3 sequence: CASSIIFNAEAFF. The CDR3 DNA follows: TGTGCCAGCAGCATTATTTTTAACGCTGAAGCTTTCTTT.

This clonotype was seen only a few times. The CDR3 protein is CATGPGTSGMVVAYEQYF. In nucleotides, the CDR3 is TGTGCCACCGGCCCTGGGACTAGCGGGATGGTTGTAGCCTACGAGCAGTACTTC. The chain uses TRBV11-1 and TRBJ2-7, with TRBD2 matching 13 bases. Germline V CDR1 and CDR2: SGHAT, FQDESV (reference sequence). The J segment lost 2 bases and the V segment lost 10 bases, leaving 17 bases of the junction unmatched. There are 18 residues in the CDR3. The variable domain in full, completed from reference TRBV11-1 and TRBJ2-7, reads EAEVAQSPRYKITEKSQAVAFWCDPISGHATLYWYRQILGQGPELLVQFQDESVVDDSQLPKDRFSAERLKGVDSTLKIQPAELGDSAMYLCATGPGTSGMVVAYEQYFGPGTRLTVT.

This rearrangement joins TRBV5-6 to TRBJ1-1; D perhaps matches TRBD1 (5 bases). V lost 3 bases, J lost 1 base, and 10 bases lay in between. The CDR3 spans 14 residues. Germline V gives CDR1 SGHDT, CDR2 YYEEEE. The CDR3 protein is CASSWGVSNTEAFF. Written as DNA, the CDR3 is TGTGCCAGCAGCTGGGGGGTATCGAACACTGAAGCTTTCTTT. The variable domain in full, with the rest retrieved from reference TRBV5-6 and TRBJ1-1, is DAGVTQSPTHLIKTRGQQVTLRCSPKSGHDTVSWYQQALGQGPQFIFQYYEEEERQRGNFPDRFSGHQFPNYSSELNVNALLLGDSALYLCASSWGVSNTEAFFGQGTRLTVV.

This clonotype was detected ten times or more. The chain links TRBV12-3 or TRBV12-4 to TRBJ1-2; TRBD1 aligns across 8 bases. This CDR3 region has 17 residues. V gave up 4 bases and J gave up 5 bases; unmatched junction bases: 15. The CDR3 spells CASSSRWGQVKPYGYTF. Here the CDR3 DNA reads TGTGCCAGCAGTTCCAGATGGGGACAGGTGAAACCTTATGGCTACACCTTC.

V gene TRBV12-3 or TRBV12-4 combines with J gene TRBJ1-3; possible D gene TRBD1, 6 bases. V was cut by 3 bases and J by 0 bases, with 9 bases left in between. There are 15 residues in the CDR3. As DNA, the CDR3 is TGTGCCAGCAGTTTCGGGGGCAACTCTGGAAACACCATATATTTT. Translating it yields CASSFGGNSGNTIYF.

The chain couples TRBV2 to TRBJ2-5; either TRBD1 or TRBD2 may supply D (5 bases each). The CDR3 extends over 13 amino acids. From germline, CDR1 is SNHLY and CDR2 FYNNEI. V was cut by 6 bases and J by 0 bases, with 8 bases left in between. For the CDR3, the DNA is TGTGCCAGCAGAGAGGGGTACCAAGAGACCCAGTACTTC. Protein sequence: CASREGYQETQYF.

This clonotype occurred once. V and J are TRBV28 and TRBJ2-7, with D possibly matching TRBD2 (5 bases). Trimming took 8 bases from V and 2 from J, leaving 16 bases between them. CDR1 is MDHEN and CDR2 is SYDVKM in the germline V gene. The CDR3 sequence is 14 residues long. This CDR3 reads CASPDEGTPYEQYF. CDR3 sequence (DNA): TGTGCCAGCCCTGATGAGGGAACGCCCTACGAGCAGTACTTC.

The rearrangement links TRBV20-1 to TRBJ1-2; weak D call: TRBD1 (6 bases). The V gene's germline CDR1 is DFQATT and CDR2 SNEGSKA (reference sequence). The CDR3 is made up of 11 amino acids. The V end was cut by 3 bases, the J end by 6 bases, with 8 bases between. The CDR3 region is CSASRQDGYTF. In nucleotides, the CDR3 is TGCAGTGCTAGTCGACAGGATGGCTACACCTTC.

This clonotype was counted at least ten times. The genes are TRBV5-1 and TRBJ2-7, with D unresolved. Trimming shortened V by 5 bases and J by 2 bases, and 11 bases separated the two germline ends. The germline CDR1 and CDR2 sequences are SGHRS and YFSETQ. This CDR3 is built from 13 residues. In nucleotides, the CDR3 is TGCGCCAGCAGTCGGCCCCCCACCTACGAGCAGTACTTC. As protein: CASSRPPTYEQYF.

The table lists this clonotype with a few counts. The chain has TRBV5-1 and TRBJ1-2; D not resolved. Germline loops: CDR1 SGHRS, CDR2 YFSETQ. There are 14 residues in the CDR3. With 4 bases removed from V and 0 bases from J, the gap between germline ends came to 10 bases. Here the CDR3 DNA reads TGCGCCAGCAGCCTATCGTCAGCTAACTATGGCTACACCTTC. It yields the protein CASSLSSANYGYTF.

The table lists this clonotype with many counts. The chain is built from TRBV12-3 or TRBV12-4 and TRBJ2-1; possibly TRBD1 for D (6 bases). V was cut by 5 bases and J by 2 bases, with 13 bases left in between. The CDR3 extends over 15 amino acids. As DNA, the CDR3 is TGTGCCAGCAGTGTACAGGGCCGGACCTACAATGAGCAGTTCTTC. As protein: CASSVQGRTYNEQFF.

In its sample, this clonotype was seen a few times. The genes are TRBV4-3 and TRBJ2-1, with 10 bases aligning to TRBD2. The ends lost 0 bases at V and 6 bases at J; junction bases unmatched: 11. In germline, CDR1 is LGHNA, CDR2 YSLEER. The CDR3 covers 18 residues. The DNA of the CDR3 is TGCGCCAGCAGCCAAGATGCAGTGGGAAGCGGGAGGGGCAATGAGCAGTTCTTC. Translation gives CASSQDAVGSGRGNEQFF.

This clonotype occurred a few times. CDR3 DNA sequence: TGCGCCAGCAGCTTCAAGACCCGTGCTAGCACAGATACGCAGTATTTT. Its protein is CASSFKTRASTDTQYF. V is TRBV5-1 and J is TRBJ2-3; no clear D gene. Germline loops: CDR1 SGHRS, CDR2 YFSETQ. Between the trimmed V and J ends, which lost 2 bases and 0 bases, there was a span of 13 bases. CDR3 size: 16 residues.

This clonotype was counted only a few times. This chain links TRBV28 with TRBJ2-1; TRBD2 matches at 10 bases. CDR3 length: 15 amino acids. The germline CDR1 and CDR2 sequences are MDHEN and SYDVKM. Trimming removed 2 bases from V and 8 bases from J; junction bases left unmatched: 6. The CDR3 region is CASSLPSGRFYEQFF. CDR3 DNA: TGTGCCAGCAGTTTACCTAGCGGGAGATTCTATGAGCAGTTCTTC.

This clonotype appeared many times. The rearrangement links TRBV7-2 to TRBJ2-3; D possibly matches TRBD1 or TRBD2 (5 bases each). The CDR3 sequence is 14 residues long. Germline CDR1 is SGHTA and CDR2 is FQGNSA. The V end lost 1 base, the J end lost 8 bases, and 13 bases lay between the germline ends. The CDR3 region is CASSLGPGPLTQYF. The CDR3 nucleotides are TGTGCCAGCAGCTTAGGACCGGGACCCCTTACGCAGTATTTT.

This clonotype was found a few times. The rearrangement links TRBV5-1 to TRBJ2-7; TRBD2 matches 15 bases. Losses at the gene ends were 5 bases for V and 1 base for J; bases not matched to a gene: 4. The CDR3 has 16 amino acids. Per the germline V gene, CDR1 is SGHRS and CDR2 is YFSETQ. CDR3 DNA: TGCGCCAGCAGTTCCGGACTAGCGGGAGGGTCCTACGAGCAGTACTTC. This gives the protein CASSSGLAGGSYEQYF.

The chain uses TRBV4-2 and TRBJ2-2; no reliable D call. The V gene's germline CDR1 is LGHNA and CDR2 YNFKEQ. CDR3 size: 15 residues. The V gene lost 0 bases and the J gene lost 4 bases, with 9 bases spanning the gap. As DNA, the CDR3 is TGTGCCAGCAGCCAAGAGAAGGGTCGCACCGGGGAGCTGTTTTTT. Protein product: CASSQEKGRTGELFF.

The V and J genes are TRBV7-2 and TRBJ2-7, with 9 bases that match TRBD1. Trimming cost V 3 bases and J 6 bases; bases outside gene matches: 9. Per the germline V gene, CDR1 is SGHTA and CDR2 is FQGNSA. This CDR3 is 15 amino acids long. The CDR3 loop is CASSLGRDRVGEQYF. Written as DNA, the CDR3 is TGTGCCAGCAGCTTGGGCCGGGACAGGGTGGGCGAGCAGTACTTC.

V usage is TRBV20-1 and J usage is TRBJ2-3; D is tentatively TRBD1 or TRBD2 (6 bases each). CDR1 DFQATT and CDR2 SNEGSKA come from the germline V gene (reference sequence). The CDR3 is 13 residues long. Between the trimmed V and J ends, which lost 3 bases and 2 bases, there was a span of 9 bases. This CDR3 is CSASGGNTDTQYF. CDR3 nucleotides: TGCAGTGCTAGCGGGGGCAACACAGATACGCAGTATTTT.

The chain recombines TRBV20-1 with TRBJ2-5, with 15 nucleotides matching TRBD2. The germline V gene encodes CDR1 DFQATT and CDR2 SNEGSKA (reference sequence). The trim removed 3 bases at V and 1 base at J, leaving 3 bases unmatched. The CDR3 contains 16 residues. The CDR3 DNA is TGCAGTGCTAGTGGGACTAGCGGGAGGCCCCAAGAGACCCAGTACTTC. It codes for CSASGTSGRPQETQYF.

This rearrangement joins TRBV4-2 to TRBJ2-1; D is perhaps TRBD1 or TRBD2 (5 bases each). V dropped 2 bases and J dropped 7 bases, with 6 bases sitting between them. The CDR3 is 12 amino acids. CDR1 is LGHNA and CDR2 is YNFKEQ in the germline V gene. CDR3 nucleotides: TGTGCCAGCAGCCAATGGGGGAATGAGCAGTTCTTC. Translated: CASSQWGNEQFF.

This chain uses TRBV14 with TRBJ2-4, with D possibly matching TRBD1 (6 bases). The CDR3 covers 18 residues. CDR1 is SGHDN and CDR2 is FVKESK in the germline V gene. Trimming took off 0 bases at V and 0 bases at J, with 15 bases between the two ends. The chain's CDR3 is CASSQEGPDRLAKNIQYF. DNA for the CDR3: TGTGCCAGCAGCCAAGAAGGACCGGACAGACTAGCCAAAAACATTCAGTACTTC.

The gene calls are TRBV4-3 and TRBJ1-2; D perhaps matches TRBD1 (6 bases). The CDR3 is 16 residues long. V was shortened by 1 base and J by 2 bases, with 14 bases between the two germline ends. CDR1 and CDR2 from the germline V gene are LGHNA and YSLEER. In DNA, the CDR3 is TGCGCCAGCAGCCAAGCGACAGGACTCTTAAACTATGGCTACACCTTC. This translates into CASSQATGLLNYGYTF.

This clonotype has a handful of counts. The V and J genes are TRBV12-3 or TRBV12-4 and TRBJ2-2; the D is unclear. Between the trimmed V and J ends, which lost 10 bases and 3 bases, there was a span of 12 bases. CDR3 length equals 13 residues. The CDR3 is CANGLGHTGELFF. DNA for the CDR3: TGTGCCAACGGTTTAGGACACACCGGGGAGCTGTTTTTT.

The chain employs TRBV6-2 or TRBV6-3 and TRBJ1-5; weak D call: TRBD1 (6 bases). With 7 bases removed from V and 5 bases from J, the gap between germline ends came to 12 bases. CDR3 size: 13 residues. Per germline, CDR1 MNHEY and CDR2 SVGEGT. The CDR3 DNA follows: TGTGCCAGCACGGACAGCCGGTATCAGCCCCAGCATTTT. Its translation is CASTDSRYQPQHF.

The chain joins TRBV15 to TRBJ2-7, with a possible D match to TRBD1 (5 bases). V was clipped by 1 base and J by 2 bases, with 9 bases between them. The CDR3 contains 14 residues. Germline V gene data show CDR1 as LNHNV and CDR2 as YYDKDF (reference sequence). DNA for the CDR3: TGTGCCACCAGCAGAGCCAGGGAAGCCTACGAGCAGTACTTC. Amino acids: CATSRAREAYEQYF.

This clonotype was counted many times. The J gene is TRBJ1-1, the V gene TRBV5-1; 9 nucleotides match TRBD1. CDR1 is SGHRS and CDR2 is YFSETQ in the germline V gene. This CDR3 is built from 15 residues. The junction had 4 bases not matched to a gene; V was cut back by 1 base and J by 3 bases. The CDR3 DNA sequence: TGCGCCAGCAGCTTGTTACAGGGGGCGGACACTGAAGCTTTCTTT. Amino acid sequence: CASSLLQGADTEAFF.

This clonotype was seen a handful of times. The chain couples TRBV12-3 or TRBV12-4 to TRBJ2-3; 7 nucleotides agree with TRBD2. The CDR3 sequence is 17 residues long. J lost 6 bases, V lost 6 bases, and 18 bases had no gene match. CDR3 in amino acids: CASSPAGRGDRHDTQYF. Here the CDR3 DNA reads TGTGCCAGCAGCCCCGCGGGGAGGGGCGATCGACATGATACGCAGTATTTT.

The chain employs TRBV25-1 and TRBJ2-5; D not certain. The CDR3 covers 14 residues. Germline-derived CDR1 and CDR2 are MGHDK and SYGVNS. The V and J ends lost 3 bases and 5 bases respectively, with 13 bases between them. CDR3 sequence reads: CASSDTGPGETQYF. CDR3 bases: TGTGCCAGCAGTGATACTGGGCCCGGGGAGACCCAGTACTTC.

The chain combines TRBV7-6 with TRBJ2-3, with 10 bases identical to TRBD2. V shed 3 bases, J shed 2 bases, and the junction held 8 bases outside the gene matches. CDR3 size: 17 residues. CDR1 and CDR2 from the germline V gene are SGHVS and FNYEAQ. This CDR3 is CASSLGGLAGATDTQYF. CDR3 DNA sequence: TGTGCCAGCAGCTTGGGAGGGCTAGCGGGGGCCACAGATACGCAGTATTTT.